The text below deals with one T cell receptor (beta chain). Its antigen is still unknown. The data were obtained in a study of blood T cells in healthy people across ages. Study-wide results and caveats: PBMCs left unsorted prevented a conclusive naive versus antigen-experienced comparison.

It was with a sample-barcoded 5' primer and a J-beta primer mix that a second PCR of roughly 7 to 12 cycles was run. Using its own MiXCR run on the 5' RACE reads, TCRdb lists one record per CDR3 protein. The table records about 1.1 million distinct CDR3 sequences, less than 45% of them present only once. The germline gives CDR1 MGHRA, CDR2 YSYEKL. This CDR3 has 15 residues. Trimming took 2 bases from V and 1 from J, leaving 11 bases between them. This sequence joins TRBV4-1 and TRBJ1-1; no clear D. Sequences were obtained from blood. This sequence originates from a man younger than 35 in good health. CDR3 sequence: CASSQSSIGNTEAFF. CDR3 in DNA: TGCGCCAGCAGCCAATCCTCAATTGGGAACACTGAAGCTTTCTTT.